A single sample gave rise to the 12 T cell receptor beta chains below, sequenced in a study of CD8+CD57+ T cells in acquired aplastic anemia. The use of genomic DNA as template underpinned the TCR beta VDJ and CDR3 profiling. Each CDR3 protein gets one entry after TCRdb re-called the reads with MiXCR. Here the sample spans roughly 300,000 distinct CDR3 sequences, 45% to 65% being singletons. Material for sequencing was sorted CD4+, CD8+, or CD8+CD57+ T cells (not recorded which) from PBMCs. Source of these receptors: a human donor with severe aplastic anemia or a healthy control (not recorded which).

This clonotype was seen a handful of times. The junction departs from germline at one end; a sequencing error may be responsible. CDR3 in amino acids: CASSEAIAFAGGPETQYF. The DNA of the CDR3 is TGTGCCAGCAGTGAAGCGATAGCCTTTGCGGGAGGGCCAGAGACCCAGTACTTC. The rearrangement links TRBV24-1 to TRBJ2-5; 9 positions match TRBD2. Germline V gene data show CDR1 as KGHDR and CDR2 as SFDVKD. The CDR3 sequence is 18 residues long.

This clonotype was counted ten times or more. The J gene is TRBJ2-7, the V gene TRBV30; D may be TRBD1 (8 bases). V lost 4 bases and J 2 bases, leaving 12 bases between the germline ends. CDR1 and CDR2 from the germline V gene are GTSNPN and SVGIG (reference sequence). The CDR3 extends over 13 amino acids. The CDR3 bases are TGTGCCTGGACCACAGGGGGGGCCTACGAGCAGTACTTC. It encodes CAWTTGGAYEQYF.

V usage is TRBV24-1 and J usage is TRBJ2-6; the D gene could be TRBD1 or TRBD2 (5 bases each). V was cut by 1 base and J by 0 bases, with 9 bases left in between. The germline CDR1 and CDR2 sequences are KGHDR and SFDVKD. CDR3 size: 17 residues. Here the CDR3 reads CATSDFTGGSGANVLTF. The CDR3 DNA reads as TGTGCCACCAGTGATTTCACAGGAGGCTCTGGGGCCAACGTCCTGACTTTC.

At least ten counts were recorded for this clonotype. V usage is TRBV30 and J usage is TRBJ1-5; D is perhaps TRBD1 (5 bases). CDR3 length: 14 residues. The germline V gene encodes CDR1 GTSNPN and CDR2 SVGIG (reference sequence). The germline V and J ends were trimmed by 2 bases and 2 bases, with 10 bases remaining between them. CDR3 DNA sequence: TGTGCCTGGAGTCCAGGGATGGGCAATCAGCCCCAGCATTTT. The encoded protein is CAWSPGMGNQPQHF. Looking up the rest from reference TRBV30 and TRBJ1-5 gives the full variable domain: SQTIHQWPATLVQPVGSPLSLECTVEGTSNPNLYWYRQAAGRGLQLLFYSVGIGQISSEVPQNLSASRPQDRQFILSSKKLLLSDSGFYLCAWSPGMGNQPQHFGDGTRLSIL.

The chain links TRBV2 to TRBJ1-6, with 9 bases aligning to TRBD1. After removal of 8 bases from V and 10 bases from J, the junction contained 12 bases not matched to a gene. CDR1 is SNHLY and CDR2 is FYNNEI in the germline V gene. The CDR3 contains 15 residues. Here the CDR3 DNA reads TGTGCCAGCCGTCCGGGACAGGGTATAACCTCACCCCTCCACTTT. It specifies CASRPGQGITSPLHF.

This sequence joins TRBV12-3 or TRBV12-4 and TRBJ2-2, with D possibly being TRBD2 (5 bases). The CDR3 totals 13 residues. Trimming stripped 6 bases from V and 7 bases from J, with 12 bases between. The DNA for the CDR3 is TGTGCCAGCAGCCCTTGGAGGAGCGGGGAGCTGTTTTTT. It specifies CASSPWRSGELFF.

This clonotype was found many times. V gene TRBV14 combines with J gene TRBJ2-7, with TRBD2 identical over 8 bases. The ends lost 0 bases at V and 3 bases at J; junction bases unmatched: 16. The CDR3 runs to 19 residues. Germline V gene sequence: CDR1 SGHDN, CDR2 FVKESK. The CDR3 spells CASSQDPPGLVSYRYEQYF. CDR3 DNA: TGTGCCAGCAGCCAAGATCCCCCGGGACTAGTAAGCTACCGCTACGAGCAGTACTTC.

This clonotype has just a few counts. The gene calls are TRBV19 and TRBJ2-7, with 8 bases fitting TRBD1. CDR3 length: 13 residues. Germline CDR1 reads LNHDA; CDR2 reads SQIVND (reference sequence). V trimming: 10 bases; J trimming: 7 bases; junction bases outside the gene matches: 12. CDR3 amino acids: CATKRQGAGEQYF. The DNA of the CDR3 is TGTGCCACCAAGAGGCAGGGGGCTGGGGAGCAGTACTTC.

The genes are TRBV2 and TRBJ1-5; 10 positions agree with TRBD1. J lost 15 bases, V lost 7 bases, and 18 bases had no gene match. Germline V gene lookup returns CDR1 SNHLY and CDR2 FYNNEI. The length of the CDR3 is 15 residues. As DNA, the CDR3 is TGTGCCAGCAAGGGACAGGGGCTTGGCACCGCTGTGCGGCATTTT. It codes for CASKGQGLGTAVRHF. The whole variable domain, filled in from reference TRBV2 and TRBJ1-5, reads EPEVTQTPSHQVTQMGQEVILRCVPISNHLYFYWYRQILGQKVEFLVSFYNNEISEKSEIFDDQFSVERPDGSNFTLKIRSTKLEDSAMYFCASKGQGLGTAVRHFGDGTRLSIL.

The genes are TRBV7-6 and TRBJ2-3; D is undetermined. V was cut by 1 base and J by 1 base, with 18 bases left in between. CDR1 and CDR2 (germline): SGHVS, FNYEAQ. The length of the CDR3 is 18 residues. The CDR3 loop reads CASSLDDSLGMGTDTQYF. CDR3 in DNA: TGTGCCAGCAGCTTAGACGACTCGCTGGGGATGGGCACAGATACGCAGTATTTT.

The CDR3 protein is CASSGGTAGRNTEAFF. The CDR3 nucleotides are TGTGCCAGTAGTGGCGGGACAGCGGGTAGGAACACTGAAGCTTTCTTT. The chain employs TRBV19 and TRBJ1-1; TRBD1 matches at 7 bases. The germline CDR1 and CDR2 sequences are LNHDA and SQIVND (reference sequence). Trimming at V came to 5 bases and at J to 1 base, leaving 10 bases not matched to a gene. This CDR3 has 16 amino acids. Full variable domain (outside the CDR3, taken from reference TRBV19 and TRBJ1-1): DGGITQSPKYLFRKEGQNVTLSCEQNLNHDAMYWYRQDPGQGLRLIYYSQIVNDFQKGDIAEGYSVSREKKESFPLTVTSAQKNPTAFYLCASSGGTAGRNTEAFFGQGTRLTVV.

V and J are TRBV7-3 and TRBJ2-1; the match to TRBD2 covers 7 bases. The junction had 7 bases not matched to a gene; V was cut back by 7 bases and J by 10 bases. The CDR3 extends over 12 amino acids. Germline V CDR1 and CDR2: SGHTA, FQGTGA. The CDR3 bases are TGTGCCAGCAAAGGGCTAGCGGAAGAGCAGTTCTTC. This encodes CASKGLAEEQFF.